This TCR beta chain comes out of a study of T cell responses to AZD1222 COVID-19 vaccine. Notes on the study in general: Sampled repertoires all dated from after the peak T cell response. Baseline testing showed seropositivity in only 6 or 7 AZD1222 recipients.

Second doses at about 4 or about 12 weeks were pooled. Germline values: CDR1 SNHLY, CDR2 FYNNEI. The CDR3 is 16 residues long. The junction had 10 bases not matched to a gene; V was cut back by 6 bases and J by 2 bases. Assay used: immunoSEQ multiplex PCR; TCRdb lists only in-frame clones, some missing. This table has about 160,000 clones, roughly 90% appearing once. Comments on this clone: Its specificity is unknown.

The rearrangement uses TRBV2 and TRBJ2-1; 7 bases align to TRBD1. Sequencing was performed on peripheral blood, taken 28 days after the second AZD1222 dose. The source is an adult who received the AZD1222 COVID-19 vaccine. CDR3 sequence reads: CASRGQGTDAYNEQFF. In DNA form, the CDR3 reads TGTGCCAGCAGGGGGCAGGGGACAGATGCCTACAATGAGCAGTTCTTC. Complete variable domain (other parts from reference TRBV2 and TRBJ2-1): EPEVTQTPSHQVTQMGQEVILRCVPISNHLYFYWYRQILGQKVEFLVSFYNNEISEKSEIFDDQFSVERPDGSNFTLKIRSTKLEDSAMYFCASRGQGTDAYNEQFFGPGTRLTVL.